These T cell receptor beta chains were read from a single sample in a study of CD8 T cells in Susac syndrome. TCRdb redid the calling of the immunoSEQ multiplex PCR reads with MiXCR, one entry per CDR3 protein. Among some 110,000 distinct CDR3 sequences listed, around 94% were seen once. The specimen sequenced was CD4+ T cells from PBMCs. The receptors shown here come from a human donor in good health. Both conserved end residues are part of each CDR3. Fields, in order: V gene, J gene, CDR3 protein.

>TRBV6-1|TRBJ1-1
CASSSPGDGTEAFF
>TRBV23-1|TRBJ2-7
CASSQLRFPYEQYF
>TRBV20-1|TRBJ2-5
CSAPPGTSGRGTQYF
>TRBV6-5|TRBJ2-1
CASSADSRYNEQFF
>TRBV6-2/TRBV6-3|TRBJ2-2
CASSYGRGRGAGELFF
>TRBV10-3|TRBJ2-1
CAITGQGASGRNNEQFF
>TRBV19|TRBJ2-7
CASSMIGLAGHEQYF
>TRBV7-2|TRBJ2-2
CASRTGPNTGELFF
>TRBV29-1|TRBJ2-7
CSVDRASGSTYEQYF
>TRBV2|TRBJ1-2
CASIEKEGYTF
>TRBV10-3|TRBJ2-3
CAISHAGVGTDTQYF
>TRBV7-9|TRBJ2-1
CASSLERGLAGGRGEQFF
>TRBV11-2|TRBJ2-4
CASSLSKTGGNIQYF
>TRBV28|TRBJ1-1
CASSPTGRWGMNTEAFF
>TRBV2|TRBJ2-1
CASDPGAWRNEQFF
>TRBV4-1|TRBJ2-7
CASSLALAGYPYEQYF
>TRBV15|TRBJ2-5
CATRRGGPETQYF
>TRBV7-2|TRBJ2-5
CASSKPAGETQYF
>TRBV5-1|TRBJ2-7
CASSMGQGSYEQYF
>TRBV7-2|TRBJ1-4
CASSLLRAGGEKLFF
>TRBV18|TRBJ2-7
CASSRDIATYEQYF
>TRBV19|TRBJ2-3
CASSSHLGIGTDTQYF
>TRBV9|TRBJ2-1
CASSVEGAQFF
>TRBV15|TRBJ2-5
CATSRDQGRRETQYF
>TRBV20-1|TRBJ2-4
CSAREQRLAKNIQYF
>TRBV12-3/TRBV12-4|TRBJ2-7
CASSLLSGGNEQYF
>TRBV29-1|TRBJ1-2
CSVAPLHSGDGYTF
>TRBV19|TRBJ1-4
CASSIRPTGNQLIVKLFF
>TRBV7-9|TRBJ1-1
CASSSIGTEAFF
>TRBV4-2|TRBJ1-1
CASSQDPADFMNTEAFF
>TRBV7-2|TRBJ1-2
CASSPNRENYGYTF
>TRBV29-1|TRBJ2-7
CSVEGTSGRYEQYF
>TRBV27|TRBJ1-2
CASSFRRAGAYYGYTF
>TRBV15|TRBJ1-2
CATSSPKGFGYGYTF
>TRBV7-6|TRBJ2-7
CASSLVGTEAYEQYF
>TRBV20-1|TRBJ1-5
CSAPTGGSSSPQHF
>TRBV18|TRBJ2-7
CASSPGNTYEQYF
>TRBV29-1|TRBJ1-1
CSVDRQNTEAFF
>TRBV5-6|TRBJ2-1
CASRQNELGEQFF
>TRBV2|TRBJ2-2
CASSSGGTGELFF
>TRBV28|TRBJ2-7
CASSTPDRGRLYEQYF
>TRBV6-2/TRBV6-3|TRBJ2-1
CASLDGLDNEQFF
>TRBV5-4|TRBJ2-5
CASSLAMGGRETQYF
>TRBV3-1|TRBJ1-1
CASSPQEGLSEVFF
>TRBV6-2/TRBV6-3|TRBJ2-7
CASRRGLAGSYEQYF
>TRBV20-1|TRBJ2-7
CSAPKQGDEQYF
>TRBV20-1|TRBJ1-4
CSARGQGNEKLFF
>TRBV5-1|TRBJ1-1
CASAIQGDTEAFF
>TRBV7-2|TRBJ2-5
CASSFLAGEETQYF
>TRBV5-1|TRBJ2-7
CASSLARASGGPGEQYF
>TRBV3-1|TRBJ2-1
CASSQDGAGGNEQFF
>TRBV29-1|TRBJ2-7
CSVVDNSYEQYF
>TRBV5-6|TRBJ1-1
CASSLINTEAFF